One sample yielded the 10 T cell receptor beta chains listed below, sequenced in a study of blood T cell repertoires in COVID-19. Data came from immunoSEQ multiplex PCR; TCRdb stores just in-frame clones and leaves some out. The sample yields 250,000 to 300,000 clones, about 82% seen once. The sequenced material came from peripheral blood. Source of these receptors: a man aged 45-60 years with active or convalescent COVID-19.

V usage is TRBV6-2 or TRBV6-3 and J usage is TRBJ2-2, with 7 bases lining up with TRBD1. From germline, CDR1 is MNHEY and CDR2 SVGEGT. The CDR3 is 14 residues long. Trimming at V came to 2 bases and at J to 7 bases, leaving 4 bases not matched to a gene. In nucleotides, the CDR3 is TGTGCCAGCAGTTACAGGACAGGAGGCGGGGAGCTGTTTTTT. It yields the protein CASSYRTGGGELFF.

V gene TRBV6-2 or TRBV6-3 combines with J gene TRBJ2-3; D is possibly TRBD1 (6 bases). The CDR3 covers 13 residues. CDR1 is MNHEY, CDR2 SVGEGT, per germline. V was cut by 5 bases and J by 7 bases, with 13 bases left in between. Written as DNA, the CDR3 is TGTGCCAGCAGTATAGGGGGTTGGTATACGCAGTATTTT. This codes for CASSIGGWYTQYF.

In this sample, this clone turned up once. V and J are TRBV30 and TRBJ1-3, with D possibly being TRBD1 (5 bases). V was shortened by 4 bases and J by 4 bases, with 17 bases between the two germline ends. Germline loops: CDR1 GTSNPN, CDR2 SVGIG (reference sequence). The CDR3 consists of 15 residues. CDR3 residues: CAWTPSGGVGNTIYF. The CDR3 nucleotides read TGTGCCTGGACCCCTTCGGGGGGGGTAGGAAACACCATATATTTT.

The chain combines TRBV7-8 with TRBJ1-1, with D possibly being TRBD1 (6 bases). This CDR3 region has 15 residues. Between the trimmed V and J ends, which lost 5 bases and 3 bases, there was a span of 16 bases. CDR1 is SGHVS, CDR2 FQNEAQ, per germline. CDR3 nucleotides: TGTGCCAGCAGCCCGGGGGGCTTGGATTACACTGAAGCTTTCTTT. Translating gives CASSPGGLDYTEAFF.

The chain has TRBV29-1 and TRBJ1-2, with D unclear. V was pared by 1 base and J by 6 bases, with 12 bases between. This CDR3 contains 13 residues. Germline-derived CDR1 and CDR2 are SQVTM and ANQGSEA. CDR3 residues: CSVEARGSHGYTF. CDR3 in DNA: TGCAGCGTTGAAGCTAGAGGGTCCCATGGCTACACCTTC. The full variable domain, with the rest looked up from reference TRBV29-1 and TRBJ1-2, is SAVISQKPSRDICQRGTSLTIQCQVDSQVTMMFWYRQQPGQSLTLIATANQGSEATYESGFVIDKFPISRPNLTFSTLTVSNMSPEDSSIYLCSVEARGSHGYTFGSGTRLTVV.

This chain uses TRBV7-9 with TRBJ2-6; D is undetermined. Trimming shortened V by 5 bases and J by 2 bases, and 13 bases separated the two germline ends. Germline V CDR1 and CDR2: SEHNR, FQNEAQ (reference sequence). The CDR3 spans 16 residues. The CDR3 reads CASSRALTAGANVLTF. DNA for the CDR3: TGTGCCAGCAGCCGCGCCCTAACAGCTGGGGCCAACGTCCTGACTTTC.

The chain recombines TRBV10-1 with TRBJ2-1, with TRBD2 matching over 7 bases. CDR1 is WNHNN, CDR2 SYGVQD, per germline (reference sequence). With V trimmed by 4 bases and J by 9 bases, 12 bases remained unmatched. The CDR3 loop spans 15 amino acids. CDR3: CASSAREGYPSEQFF. In DNA form, the CDR3 reads TGCGCCAGCAGTGCTAGGGAGGGGTACCCAAGTGAGCAGTTCTTC.

The V gene is TRBV5-1, the J gene TRBJ1-1; 10 bases match TRBD1. This CDR3 contains 16 residues. CDR1 and CDR2 (germline): SGHRS, YFSETQ. The junction had 10 bases not matched to a gene; V was cut back by 4 bases and J by 4 bases. Written as DNA, the CDR3 is TGCGCCAGCAGCCCGAAGACAGGGGGCCTGGGCACTGAAGCTTTCTTT. Residues: CASSPKTGGLGTEAFF.

J is TRBJ2-7 and V is TRBV6-1, with TRBD2 as a possible D gene (6 bases). The germline V gene has CDR1 MNHNS and CDR2 SASEGT. CDR3 length: 15 residues. Trimming stripped 1 base from V and 5 bases from J, with 15 bases between. CDR3 region: CASSEDGGIRNEQYF. CDR3 DNA: TGTGCCAGCAGTGAAGATGGGGGGATTCGAAACGAGCAGTACTTC.

The chain uses TRBV19 and TRBJ1-2, with 7 bases that match TRBD1. J was trimmed by 8 bases and V by 7 bases; bases with no gene match: 10. This CDR3 has 13 residues. The V gene's germline CDR1 is LNHDA and CDR2 SQIVND (reference sequence). DNA for the CDR3: TGTGCCAGTACTGCTCGACAGGGAGGCGGCTACACCTTC. It is translated as CASTARQGGGYTF.